The entry below describes one TCR beta chain. The CDR3 is 14 amino acids. J lost 1 base, V lost 4 bases, and 5 bases had no gene match. The V gene's germline CDR1 is SQVTM and CDR2 ANQGSEA. This record belongs to a study of blood T cell repertoires in COVID-19. The protocol was immunoSEQ multiplex PCR, while the TCRdb copy is restricted to in-frame clones and leaves out a portion. Of about 74,000 clones listed, nearly 90% are singletons. The TCR sequence derives from a man aged 70 or older with active or convalescent COVID-19. The rearrangement uses TRBV29-1 and TRBJ2-3; 7 bases match TRBD2. Material: peripheral blood. The CDR3 DNA sequence: TGCAGCGTTGCTCGGGGGGACGGCACAGATACGCAGTATTTT. Translating it yields CSVARGDGTDTQYF.